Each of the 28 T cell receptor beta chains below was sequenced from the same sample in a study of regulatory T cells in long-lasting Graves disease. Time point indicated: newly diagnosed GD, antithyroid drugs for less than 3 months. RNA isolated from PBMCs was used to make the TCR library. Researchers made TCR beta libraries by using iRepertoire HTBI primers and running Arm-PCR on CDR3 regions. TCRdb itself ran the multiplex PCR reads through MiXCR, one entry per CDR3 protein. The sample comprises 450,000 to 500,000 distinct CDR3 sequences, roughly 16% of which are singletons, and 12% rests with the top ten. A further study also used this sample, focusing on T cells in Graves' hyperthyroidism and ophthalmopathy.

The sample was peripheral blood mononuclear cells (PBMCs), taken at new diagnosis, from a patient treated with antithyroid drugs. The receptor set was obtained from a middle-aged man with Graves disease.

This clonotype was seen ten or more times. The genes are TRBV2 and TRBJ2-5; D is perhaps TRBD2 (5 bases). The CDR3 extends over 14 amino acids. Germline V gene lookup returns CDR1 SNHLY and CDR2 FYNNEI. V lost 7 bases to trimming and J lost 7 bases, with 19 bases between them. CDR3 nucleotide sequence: TGTGCCAGCATTTGGGATCTCGGGGTAGCGACCCAGTACTTC. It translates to CASIWDLGVATQYF. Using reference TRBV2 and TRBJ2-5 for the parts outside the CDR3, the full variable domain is EPEVTQTPSHQVTQMGQEVILRCVPISNHLYFYWYRQILGQKVEFLVSFYNNEISEKSEIFDDQFSVERPDGSNFTLKIRSTKLEDSAMYFCASIWDLGVATQYFGPGTRLLVL.

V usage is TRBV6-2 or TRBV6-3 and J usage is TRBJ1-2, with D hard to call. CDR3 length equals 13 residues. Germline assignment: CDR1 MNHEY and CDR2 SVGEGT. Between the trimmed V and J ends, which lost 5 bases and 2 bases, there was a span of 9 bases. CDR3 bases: TGTGCCAGCAGTGATCTGGGCAACTATGGCTACACCTTC. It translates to CASSDLGNYGYTF.

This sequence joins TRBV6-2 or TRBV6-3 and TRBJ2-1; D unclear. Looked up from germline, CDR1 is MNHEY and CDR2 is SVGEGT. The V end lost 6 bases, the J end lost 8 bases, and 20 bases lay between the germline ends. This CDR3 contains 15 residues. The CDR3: CASRDPGPSVHEQFF. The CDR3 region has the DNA TGTGCCAGCAGGGACCCGGGCCCGTCGGTCCATGAGCAGTTCTTC.

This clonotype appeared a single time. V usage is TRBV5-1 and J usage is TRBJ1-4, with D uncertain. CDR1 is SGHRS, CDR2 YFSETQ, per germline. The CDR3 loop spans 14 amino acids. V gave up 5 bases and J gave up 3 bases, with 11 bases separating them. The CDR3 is CASSLRQPNEKLFF. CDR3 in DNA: TGCGCCAGCAGTCTACGGCAGCCTAATGAAAAACTGTTTTTT.

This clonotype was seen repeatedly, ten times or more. The CDR3 region is CASSPPTGYGYTF. The CDR3 region has the DNA TGTGCCAGCTCACCCCCGACAGGGTATGGCTACACCTTC. The V gene is TRBV18, the J gene TRBJ1-2, with TRBD1 identical over 7 bases. The CDR3 has 13 amino acids. Germline values: CDR1 KGHSH, CDR2 LQKENI. V shed 3 bases, J shed 5 bases, and the junction held 3 bases outside the gene matches.

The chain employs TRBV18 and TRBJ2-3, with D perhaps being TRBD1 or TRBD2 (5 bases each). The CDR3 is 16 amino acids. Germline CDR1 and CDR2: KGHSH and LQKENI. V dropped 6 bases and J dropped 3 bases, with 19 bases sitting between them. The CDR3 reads CASSCFRDGMTDTQYF. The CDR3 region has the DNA TGTGCCAGCTCCTGCTTCCGGGACGGGATGACAGATACGCAGTATTTT.

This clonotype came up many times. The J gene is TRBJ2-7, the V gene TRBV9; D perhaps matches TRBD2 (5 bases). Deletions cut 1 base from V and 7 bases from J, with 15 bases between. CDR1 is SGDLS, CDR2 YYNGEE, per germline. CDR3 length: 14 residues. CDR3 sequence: CASSVSGSRGEQYF. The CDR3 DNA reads TGTGCCAGCAGCGTATCGGGGTCTCGAGGTGAGCAGTACTTC. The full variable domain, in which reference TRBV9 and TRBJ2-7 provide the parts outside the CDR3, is DSGVTQTPKHLITATGQRVTLRCSPRSGDLSVYWYQQSLDQGLQFLIQYYNGEERAKGNILERFSAQQFPDLHSELNLSSLELGDSALYFCASSVSGSRGEQYFGPGTRLTVT.

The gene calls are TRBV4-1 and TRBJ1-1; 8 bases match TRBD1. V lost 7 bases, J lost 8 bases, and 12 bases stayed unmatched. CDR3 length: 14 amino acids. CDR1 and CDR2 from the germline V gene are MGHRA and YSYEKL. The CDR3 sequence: CASTSYGRDREAFF. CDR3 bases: TGCGCCAGCACCTCATACGGTCGGGACAGGGAAGCTTTCTTT.

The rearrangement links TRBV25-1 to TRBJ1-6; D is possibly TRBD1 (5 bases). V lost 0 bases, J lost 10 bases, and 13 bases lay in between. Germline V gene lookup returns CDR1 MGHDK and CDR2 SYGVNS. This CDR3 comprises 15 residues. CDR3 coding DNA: TGTGCCAGCAGTGAATATTCGGGACTGGGCTCACCCCTCCACTTT. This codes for CASSEYSGLGSPLHF.

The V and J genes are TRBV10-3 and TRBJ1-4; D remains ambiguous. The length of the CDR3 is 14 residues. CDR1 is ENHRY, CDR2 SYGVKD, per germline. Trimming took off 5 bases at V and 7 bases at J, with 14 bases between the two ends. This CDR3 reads CAISPTVRGEKLFF. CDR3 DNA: TGTGCCATCAGTCCAACGGTACGGGGTGAAAAACTGTTTTTT.

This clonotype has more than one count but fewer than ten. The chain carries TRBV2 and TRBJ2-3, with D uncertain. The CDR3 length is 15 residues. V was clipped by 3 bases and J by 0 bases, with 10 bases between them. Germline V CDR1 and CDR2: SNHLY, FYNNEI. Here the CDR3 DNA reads TGTGCCAGCAGTGAGATAAGGATTAGCACAGATACGCAGTATTTT. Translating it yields CASSEIRISTDTQYF.

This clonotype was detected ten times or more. CDR3 region: CASSRQGNDQPQHF. The CDR3 DNA follows: TGTGCCAGCAGCAGACAGGGGAACGATCAGCCCCAGCATTTT. The chain is built from TRBV2 and TRBJ1-5; the match to TRBD1 covers 8 bases. Trimming cost V 6 bases and J 5 bases; bases outside gene matches: 6. Germline CDR1 SNHLY, CDR2 FYNNEI. The length of the CDR3 is 14 residues.

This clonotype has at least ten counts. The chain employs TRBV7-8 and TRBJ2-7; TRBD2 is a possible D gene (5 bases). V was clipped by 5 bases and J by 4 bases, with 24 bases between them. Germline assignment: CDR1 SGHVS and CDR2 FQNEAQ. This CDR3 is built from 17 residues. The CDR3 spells CASSPHSGNPDSYEQYF. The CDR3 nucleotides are TGTGCCAGCAGCCCCCACTCCGGGAATCCAGATTCGTACGAGCAGTACTTC.

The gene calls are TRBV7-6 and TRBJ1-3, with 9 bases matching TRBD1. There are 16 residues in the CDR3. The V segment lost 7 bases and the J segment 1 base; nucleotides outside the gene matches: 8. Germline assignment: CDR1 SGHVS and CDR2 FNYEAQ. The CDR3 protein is CASNHRDRVSGNTIYF. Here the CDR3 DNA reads TGTGCCAGCAATCACCGGGACAGGGTTTCTGGAAACACCATATATTTT. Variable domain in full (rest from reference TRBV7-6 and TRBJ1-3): GAGVSQSPRYKVTKRGQDVALRCDPISGHVSLYWYRQALGQGPEFLTYFNYEAQQDKSGLPNDRFSAERPEGSISTLTIQRTEQRDSAMYRCASNHRDRVSGNTIYFGEGSWLTVV.

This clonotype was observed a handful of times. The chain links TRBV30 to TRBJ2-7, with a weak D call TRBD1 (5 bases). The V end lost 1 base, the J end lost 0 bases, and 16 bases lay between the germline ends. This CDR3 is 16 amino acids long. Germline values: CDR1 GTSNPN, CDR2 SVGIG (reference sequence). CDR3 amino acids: CAWSARQGRASYEQYF. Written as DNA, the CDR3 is TGTGCCTGGAGTGCGCGTCAGGGCAGGGCCTCCTACGAGCAGTACTTC.

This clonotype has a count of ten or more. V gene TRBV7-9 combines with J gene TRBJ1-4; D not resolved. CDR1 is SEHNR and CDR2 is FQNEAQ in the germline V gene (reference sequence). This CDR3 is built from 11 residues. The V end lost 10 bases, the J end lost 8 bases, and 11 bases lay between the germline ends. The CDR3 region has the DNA TGTGCCACCCCCAGCGGGGAAAAACTGTTTTTT. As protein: CATPSGEKLFF.

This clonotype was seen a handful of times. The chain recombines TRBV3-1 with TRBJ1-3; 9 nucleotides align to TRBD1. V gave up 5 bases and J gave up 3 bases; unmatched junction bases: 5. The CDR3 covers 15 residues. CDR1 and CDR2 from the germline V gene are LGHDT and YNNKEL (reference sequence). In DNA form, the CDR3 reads TGTGCCAGCAGCGCCCGGGACAGGGTTGGAAACACCATATATTTT. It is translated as CASSARDRVGNTIYF.

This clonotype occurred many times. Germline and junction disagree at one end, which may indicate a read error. CDR3 DNA: TGTGCCAGCAGCTTGGGGGTCAACTACGAGCAGTACTTC. This encodes CASSLGVNYEQYF. The V and J genes are TRBV5-1 and TRBJ2-7, with D perhaps matching TRBD1 or TRBD2 (5 bases each). CDR3 length equals 13 residues. Germline CDR1 is SGHRS and CDR2 is YFSETQ. The entire variable domain, with the rest obtained from reference TRBV5-1 and TRBJ2-7, is as follows: KAGVTQTPRYLIKTRGQQVTLSCSPISGHRSVSWYQQTPGQGLQFLFEYFSETQRNKGNFPGRFSGRQFSNSRSEMNVSTLELGDSALYLCASSLGVNYEQYFGPGTRLTVT.

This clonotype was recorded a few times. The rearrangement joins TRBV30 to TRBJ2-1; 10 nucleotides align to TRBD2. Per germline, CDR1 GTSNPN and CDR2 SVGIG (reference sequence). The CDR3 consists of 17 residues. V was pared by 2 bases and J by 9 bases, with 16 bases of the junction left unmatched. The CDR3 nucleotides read TGTGCCTGGAGTTCTGGGTTGACAGCGGGAGGGTTGAGTGAGCAGTTCTTC. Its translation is CAWSSGLTAGGLSEQFF.

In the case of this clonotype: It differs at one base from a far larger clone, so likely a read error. Written as DNA, the CDR3 is TGTGCCAGCAGCTCAGCGGGCTTCTCCTACGAGCAGTACTTC. Encoded protein: CASSSAGFSYEQYF. This chain uses TRBV11-1 with TRBJ2-7; a weak D match, TRBD2 (6 bases). Germline V lookup: CDR1 SGHAT, CDR2 FQDESV (reference sequence). CDR3 length equals 14 residues. V gave up 4 bases and J gave up 0 bases, with 10 bases separating them.

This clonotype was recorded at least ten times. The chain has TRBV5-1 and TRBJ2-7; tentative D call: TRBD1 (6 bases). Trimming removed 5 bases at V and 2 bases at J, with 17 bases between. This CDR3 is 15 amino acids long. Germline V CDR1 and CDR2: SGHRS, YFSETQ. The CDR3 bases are TGCGCCAGCAGGTTCCAGGGACATATCACCTACGAGCAGTACTTC. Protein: CASRFQGHITYEQYF.

CDR3 in amino acids: CASSLDTGGWGTQYF. CDR3 bases: TGTGCCAGCAGCTTAGATACGGGCGGCTGGGGTACGCAGTATTTT. This chain uses TRBV11-2 with TRBJ2-3; D not certain. CDR3 length: 15 amino acids. Trimming removed 0 bases at V and 8 bases at J, with 15 bases between. Germline values: CDR1 SGHAT, CDR2 FQNNGV.

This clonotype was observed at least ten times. CDR3 loop: CASSRTSGGLQETQYF. The CDR3 DNA follows: TGTGCCAGCAGCCGGACTAGCGGGGGGCTCCAAGAGACCCAGTACTTC. The V gene is TRBV9, the J gene TRBJ2-5; 14 bases fit TRBD2. Germline CDR1 SGDLS, CDR2 YYNGEE. V lost 4 bases to trimming and J lost 1 base; unmatched junction nucleotides: 3. This CDR3 region has 16 residues.

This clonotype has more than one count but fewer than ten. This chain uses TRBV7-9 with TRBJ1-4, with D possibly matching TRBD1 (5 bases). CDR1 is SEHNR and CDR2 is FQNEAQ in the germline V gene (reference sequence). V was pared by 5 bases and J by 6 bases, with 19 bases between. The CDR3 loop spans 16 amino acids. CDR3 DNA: TGTGCCAGCAGCCCACCCCGACAGTACGTCCATGAAAAACTGTTTTTT. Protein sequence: CASSPPRQYVHEKLFF. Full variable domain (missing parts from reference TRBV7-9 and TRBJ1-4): DTGVSQNPRHKITKRGQNVTFRCDPISEHNRLYWYRQTLGQGPEFLTYFQNEAQLEKSRLLSDRFSAERPKGSFSTLEIQRTEQGDSAMYLCASSPPRQYVHEKLFFGSGTQLSVL.

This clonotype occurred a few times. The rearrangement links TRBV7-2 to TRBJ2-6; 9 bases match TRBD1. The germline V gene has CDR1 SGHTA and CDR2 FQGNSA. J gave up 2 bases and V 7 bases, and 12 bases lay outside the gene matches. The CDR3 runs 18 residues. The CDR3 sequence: CASTKGQGLFTGANVLTF. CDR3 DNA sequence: TGTGCCAGCACCAAAGGACAGGGGCTTTTCACTGGGGCCAACGTCCTGACTTTC.

The CDR3 region is CASGARTGGSEQYF. The DNA for the CDR3 is TGTGCTAGTGGTGCCCGGACAGGGGGTTCCGAGCAGTACTTC. The chain employs TRBV12-5 and TRBJ2-7; 10 bases are shared with TRBD1. Germline CDR1 reads LGHNT; CDR2 reads FRNRAP. Trimming cost V 5 bases and J 6 bases; bases outside gene matches: 7. CDR3 length: 14 residues.

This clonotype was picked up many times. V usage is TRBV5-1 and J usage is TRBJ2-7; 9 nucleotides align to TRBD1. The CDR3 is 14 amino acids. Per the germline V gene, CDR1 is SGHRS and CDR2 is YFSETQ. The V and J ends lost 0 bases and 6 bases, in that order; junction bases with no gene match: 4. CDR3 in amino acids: CASSLGDRGAEQYF. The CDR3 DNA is TGCGCCAGCAGCTTGGGAGACAGGGGGGCCGAGCAGTACTTC.

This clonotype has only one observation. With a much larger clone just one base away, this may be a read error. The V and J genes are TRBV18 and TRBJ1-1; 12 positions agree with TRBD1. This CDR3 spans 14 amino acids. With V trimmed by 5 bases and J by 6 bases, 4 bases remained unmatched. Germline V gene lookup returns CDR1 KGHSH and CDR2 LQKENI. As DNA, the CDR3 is TGTGCCAGCTCATCCCGGGACAGGGGGCCTGAAGCTTTCTTT. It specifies CASSSRDRGPEAFF. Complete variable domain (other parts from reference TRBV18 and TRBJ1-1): NAGVMQNPRHLVRRRGQEARLRCSPMKGHSHVYWYRQLPEEGLKFMVYLQKENIIDESGMPKERFSAEFPKEGPSILRIQQVVRGDSAAYFCASSSRDRGPEAFFGQGTRLTVV.